A single sample is the source of the 17 T cell receptor beta chains below, sequenced in a study of CD8 T cells in Susac syndrome. Reverse transcription of 0.5 to 1 ug RNA was performed with random hexamers. TCRdb re-called the immunoSEQ multiplex PCR reads with MiXCR, one entry per CDR3 protein. The sample lists under 200,000 distinct CDR3 sequences, 90% to 97% occurring once. Sequenced material: CD4+ T cells from PBMCs. The origin of the receptors is a human donor with Susac syndrome.

The genes are TRBV14 and TRBJ1-2, with no clear D. Trimming cost V 3 bases and J 8 bases, with 16 bases left between them. CDR3 length: 14 residues. CDR1 is SGHDN, CDR2 FVKESK, per germline. The CDR3 bases are TGTGCCAGCAGCCAGTACAGCCCGCCAGGCGGCTACACCTTC. Amino acid sequence: CASSQYSPPGGYTF.

V is TRBV2 and J is TRBJ2-3; TRBD2 matches 7 bases. Per germline, CDR1 SNHLY and CDR2 FYNNEI. V shed 8 bases and J 2 bases; nucleotides not matched to a gene: 7. The CDR3 length is 14 residues. The CDR3 DNA is TGTGCCAGCTCTCAGCGGGGACCCACAGATACGCAGTATTTT. Translation: CASSQRGPTDTQYF.

This clonotype appeared once. J is TRBJ2-1 and V is TRBV5-6, with D possibly being TRBD1 or TRBD2 (5 bases each). The V gene lost 6 bases and the J gene lost 6 bases, with 13 bases spanning the gap. Germline CDR1 SGHDT, CDR2 YYEEEE. The CDR3 has 13 amino acids. The CDR3 spells CASTSLGVNEQFF. The CDR3 DNA reads TGTGCCAGCACGTCCTTGGGGGTCAATGAGCAGTTCTTC.

The rearrangement joins TRBV5-1 to TRBJ2-7, with 10 bases lining up with TRBD1. This CDR3 has 16 amino acids. V lost 3 bases, J lost 8 bases, and 14 bases stayed unmatched. Germline V gene data show CDR1 as SGHRS and CDR2 as YFSETQ. CDR3 bases: TGCGCCAGCAGCTCCGAAACTGGACAGGGGGACCGTAAGCAGTACTTC. Protein: CASSSETGQGDRKQYF.

The chain is built from TRBV29-1 and TRBJ1-5; tentative D call: TRBD1 (6 bases). V was pared by 6 bases and J by 2 bases, with 11 bases between. Germline-derived CDR1 and CDR2 are SQVTM and ANQGSEA. CDR3 length equals 13 residues. The CDR3 reads CSVGNRGNQPQHF. The CDR3 DNA sequence: TGCAGCGTCGGTAACAGGGGCAATCAGCCCCAGCATTTT.

The CDR3 DNA follows: TGCAGTGCCACGGGACACTCCTACGAGCAGTACTTC. It yields the protein CSATGHSYEQYF. The chain recombines TRBV20-1 with TRBJ2-7; D possibly corresponds to TRBD1 (6 bases). Germline loops: CDR1 DFQATT, CDR2 SNEGSKA (reference sequence). The V end lost 6 bases, the J end lost 0 bases, and 9 bases lay between the germline ends. The CDR3 extends over 12 amino acids.

The count of this clonotype is one. This rearrangement joins TRBV9 to TRBJ2-7, with no clear D. The germline V gene encodes CDR1 SGDLS and CDR2 YYNGEE. The CDR3 is made up of 14 amino acids. The germline V and J ends were trimmed by 3 bases and 2 bases, with 12 bases remaining between them. CDR3 amino acids: CASSETDLAYEQYF. CDR3 bases: TGTGCCAGCAGCGAGACTGACTTGGCCTACGAGCAGTACTTC.

The chain has TRBV3-1 and TRBJ2-1; 7 nucleotides line up with TRBD1. The CDR3 runs 16 residues. Germline V gene data show CDR1 as LGHDT and CDR2 as YNNKEL (reference sequence). V gave up 0 bases and J gave up 7 bases; unmatched junction bases: 9. The CDR3 sequence: CASSQDNGRGWNEQFF. CDR3 nucleotides: TGTGCCAGCAGCCAAGACAACGGCAGGGGGTGGAATGAGCAGTTCTTC.

V is TRBV25-1 and J is TRBJ2-5; maybe TRBD2 (6 bases). CDR3 length equals 14 residues. Per germline, CDR1 MGHDK and CDR2 SYGVNS. Deletions cut 4 bases from V and 2 bases from J, with 11 bases between. CDR3 sequence (DNA): TGTGCCAGCAGTGTACGGGAGAATCAAGAGACCCAGTACTTC. As protein: CASSVRENQETQYF.

J is TRBJ2-1 and V is TRBV5-1; 13 positions match TRBD2. V dropped 4 bases and J dropped 10; count of bases not matched to a gene: 8. The CDR3 consists of 15 residues. Germline V gene sequence: CDR1 SGHRS, CDR2 YFSETQ. This CDR3 is CASSPGLAGAAEQFF. The CDR3 nucleotides are TGCGCCAGCAGCCCCGGACTAGCGGGAGCCGCGGAGCAGTTCTTC.

The rearrangement links TRBV5-1 to TRBJ2-4; 7 positions match TRBD1. Per the germline V gene, CDR1 is SGHRS and CDR2 is YFSETQ. The CDR3 runs 14 residues. With V trimmed by 3 bases and J by 8 bases, 8 bases remained unmatched. CDR3: CASSSGTASDIQYF. DNA of the CDR3: TGCGCCAGCAGCTCGGGGACAGCCTCTGACATTCAGTACTTC.

The chain couples TRBV11-2 to TRBJ2-1, with D possibly TRBD1 on 6 matching bases. The CDR3 has 14 amino acids. V lost 4 bases to trimming and J lost 10 bases, with 17 bases between them. Germline values: CDR1 SGHAT, CDR2 FQNNGV. CDR3 loop: CASSSIKQGWEQFF. The DNA for the CDR3 is TGTGCCAGCAGCTCGATAAAACAGGGCTGGGAGCAGTTCTTC. Combining the CDR3 with reference TRBV11-2 and TRBJ2-1 gives the whole variable domain EAGVAQSPRYKIIEKRQSVAFWCNPISGHATLYWYQQILGQGPKLLIQFQNNGVVDDSQLPKDRFSAERLKGVDSTLKIQPAKLEDSAVYLCASSSIKQGWEQFFGPGTRLTVL.

This clonotype was observed a single time. This chain joins TRBV7-8 and TRBJ2-3; D is undetermined. V gave up 5 bases and J gave up 2 bases, with 5 bases separating them. Germline lookup yields CDR1 SGHVS and CDR2 FQNEAQ. The CDR3 runs 12 residues. DNA of the CDR3: TGTGCCAGCAGCCAGTCCACAGATACGCAGTATTTT. Translated, it gives CASSQSTDTQYF. Filled out from reference TRBV7-8 and TRBJ2-3, the complete variable domain reads GAGVSQSPRYKVAKRGQDVALRCDPISGHVSLFWYQQALGQGPEFLTYFQNEAQLDKSGLPSDRFFAERPEGSVSTLKIQRTQQEDSAVYLCASSQSTDTQYFGPGTRLTVL.

The chain couples TRBV4-3 to TRBJ2-6, with D perhaps being TRBD1 or TRBD2 (5 bases each). V gave up 0 bases and J gave up 0 bases, with 9 bases separating them. The CDR3 loop spans 17 amino acids. Germline-derived CDR1 and CDR2 are LGHNA and YSLEER. CDR3 sequence: CASSQDPGSSGANVLTF. CDR3 DNA sequence: TGCGCCAGCAGCCAAGATCCAGGGAGCTCTGGGGCCAACGTCCTGACTTTC.

This sequence joins TRBV5-1 and TRBJ2-1; D is uncertain. The V end was cut by 4 bases, the J end by 7 bases, with 12 bases between. The germline V gene encodes CDR1 SGHRS and CDR2 YFSETQ. This CDR3 comprises 13 residues. The CDR3 region is CASSILGENEQFF. CDR3 in DNA: TGCGCCAGCAGCATTCTCGGAGAGAATGAGCAGTTCTTC.

V and J are TRBV20-1 and TRBJ1-2; D perhaps matches TRBD1 (5 bases). This CDR3 spans 16 amino acids. Per the germline V gene, CDR1 is DFQATT and CDR2 is SNEGSKA (reference sequence). V lost 5 bases to trimming and J lost 0 bases, with 19 bases between them. The CDR3 region is CSAHMARGTSNYGYTF. The CDR3, as DNA: TGCAGTGCTCACATGGCCAGAGGGACCTCTAACTATGGCTACACCTTC.

Concerning this clonotype: Its ends do not fully match the called genes, so a read error is possible. The chain carries TRBV7-6 and TRBJ2-1; possibly TRBD2 for D (5 bases). There are 14 residues in the CDR3. Germline CDR1 and CDR2: SGHVS and FNYEAQ. In DNA, the CDR3 is TGTGCCAGCAGCCGTAAGGACTCCTCCAATGAGCAGTTCTTC. It yields the protein CASSRKDSSNEQFF.